In its sample, the clone carrying this TCR beta chain was seen a few times. These data originate in a study of Graves' ophthalmopathy and Graves' hyperthyroidism. This CDR3 region has 15 residues. V lost 1 base to trimming and J lost 10 bases; unmatched junction nucleotides: 11. The study amplified TCR beta CDR3 regions using RNA transcripts. The authors performed first-round RT-PCR with HTBI primers and then a second-round multiplex PCR. TCRdb redid the calling of the multiplex PCR reads with MiXCR, one entry per CDR3 protein. Of around 1.1 million distinct CDR3 sequences in the sample, around a third were seen once.

The sequence was obtained from an adult man with Graves' hyperthyroidism. The genes are TRBV12-3 or TRBV12-4 and TRBJ2-5, with 8 positions matching TRBD1. Material for sequencing was peripheral blood or thyroid tissue (not recorded which). The CDR3 loop reads CASSLGQGARGGQYF. CDR3 nucleotides: TGTGCCAGCAGTTTAGGCCAGGGGGCAAGAGGGGGCCAGTACTTC.